The 2 T cell receptor beta chains below come from one sample, sequenced in a study of T cell responses to AZD1222 COVID-19 vaccine. Sequencing used immunoSEQ multiplex PCR; TCRdb keeps in-frame clones, though not all of them. The sample contains fewer than 200,000 clones, about 92% of which appear only once. Sequenced here: peripheral blood, sampled on day 0 of AZD1222 vaccination. The receptors originated from an adult in good health.

This rearrangement joins TRBV10-3 to TRBJ2-5, with D perhaps TRBD1 (5 bases). CDR1 and CDR2 (germline): ENHRY, SYGVKD. V gave up 3 bases and J gave up 3 bases, with 5 bases separating them. The CDR3 consists of 12 residues. The CDR3 loop is CAISDREETQYF. The DNA for the CDR3 is TGTGCCATCAGTGACAGGGAAGAGACCCAGTACTTC.

V usage is TRBV6-6 and J usage is TRBJ2-7, with TRBD1 matching over 7 bases. V shed 7 bases, J shed 3 bases, and the junction held 3 bases outside the gene matches. Germline V gene sequence: CDR1 MNHNY, CDR2 SVGAGI (reference sequence). This CDR3 is built from 12 residues. The DNA for the CDR3 is TGTGCCAGCACAGGGGGTGGCTACGAGCAGTACTTC. It yields the protein CASTGGGYEQYF.